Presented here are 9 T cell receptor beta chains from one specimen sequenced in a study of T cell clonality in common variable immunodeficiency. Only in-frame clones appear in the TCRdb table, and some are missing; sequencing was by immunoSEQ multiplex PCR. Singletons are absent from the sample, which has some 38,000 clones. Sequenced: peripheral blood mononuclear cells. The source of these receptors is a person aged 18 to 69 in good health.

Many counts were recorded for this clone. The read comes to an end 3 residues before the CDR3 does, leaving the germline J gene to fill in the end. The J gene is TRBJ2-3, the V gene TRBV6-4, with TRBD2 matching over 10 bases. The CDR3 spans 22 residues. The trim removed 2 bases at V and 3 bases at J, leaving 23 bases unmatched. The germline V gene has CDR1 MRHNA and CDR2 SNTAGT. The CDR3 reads CASSDGTGAPSYSGRQTDTQYF. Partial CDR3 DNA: TGTGCCAGCAGTGACGGGACAGGCGCCCCATCCTATAGCGGGAGGCAAACAGATACG.

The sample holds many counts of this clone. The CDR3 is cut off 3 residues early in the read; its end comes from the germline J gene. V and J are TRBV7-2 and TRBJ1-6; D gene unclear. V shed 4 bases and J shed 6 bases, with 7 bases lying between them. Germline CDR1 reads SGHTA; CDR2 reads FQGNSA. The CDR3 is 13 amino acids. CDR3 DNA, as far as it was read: TGTGCCAGCAGCTCCCTTTTTAATTCACCC. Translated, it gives CASSSLFNSP. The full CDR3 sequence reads CASSSLFNSPLHF.

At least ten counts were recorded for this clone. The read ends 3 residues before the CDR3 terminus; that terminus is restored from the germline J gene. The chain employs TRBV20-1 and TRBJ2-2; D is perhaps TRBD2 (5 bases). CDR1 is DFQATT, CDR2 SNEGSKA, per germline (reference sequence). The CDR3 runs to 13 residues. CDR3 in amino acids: CSVPAGFGEKLFF. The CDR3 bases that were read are TGCAGTGTTCCAGCCGGGTTCGGGGAAAAG.

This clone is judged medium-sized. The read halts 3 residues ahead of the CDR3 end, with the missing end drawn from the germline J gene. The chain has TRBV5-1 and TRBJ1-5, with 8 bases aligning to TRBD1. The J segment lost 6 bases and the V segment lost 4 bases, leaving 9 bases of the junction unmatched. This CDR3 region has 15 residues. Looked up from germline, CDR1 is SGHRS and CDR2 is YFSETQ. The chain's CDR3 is CASSRETGVGQPQHF. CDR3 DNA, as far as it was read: TGCGCCAGCAGCCGCGAGACAGGGGTTGGTCAGCCC.

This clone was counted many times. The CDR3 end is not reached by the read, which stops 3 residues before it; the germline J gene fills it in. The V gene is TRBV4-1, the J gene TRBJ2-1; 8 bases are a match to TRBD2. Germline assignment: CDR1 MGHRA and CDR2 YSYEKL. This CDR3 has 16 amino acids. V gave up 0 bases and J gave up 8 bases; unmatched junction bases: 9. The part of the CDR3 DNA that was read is TGCGCCAGCAGCCAAGAATCCAGCGGGAGTTTCGATGAG. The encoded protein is CASSQESSGSFDE. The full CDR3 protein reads CASSQESSGSFDEQFF.

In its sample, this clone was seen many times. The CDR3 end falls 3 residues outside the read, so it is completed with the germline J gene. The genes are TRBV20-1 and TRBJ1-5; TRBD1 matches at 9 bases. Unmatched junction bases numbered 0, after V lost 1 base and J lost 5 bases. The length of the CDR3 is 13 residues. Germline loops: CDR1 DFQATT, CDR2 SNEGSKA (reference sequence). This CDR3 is CSARGQGDQPQHF. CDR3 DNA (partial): TGCAGTGCTAGAGGACAGGGGGATCAGCCC.

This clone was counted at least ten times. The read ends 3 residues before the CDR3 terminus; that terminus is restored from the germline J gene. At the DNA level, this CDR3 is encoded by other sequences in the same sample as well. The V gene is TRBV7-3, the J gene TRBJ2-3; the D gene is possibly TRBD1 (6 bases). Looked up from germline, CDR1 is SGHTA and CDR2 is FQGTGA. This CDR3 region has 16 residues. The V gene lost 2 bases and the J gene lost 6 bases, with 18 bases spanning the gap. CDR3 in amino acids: CASSLGPDRRGDTQYF. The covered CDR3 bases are TGTGCCAGCAGCTTAGGCCCGGACAGAAGGGGGGATACG.

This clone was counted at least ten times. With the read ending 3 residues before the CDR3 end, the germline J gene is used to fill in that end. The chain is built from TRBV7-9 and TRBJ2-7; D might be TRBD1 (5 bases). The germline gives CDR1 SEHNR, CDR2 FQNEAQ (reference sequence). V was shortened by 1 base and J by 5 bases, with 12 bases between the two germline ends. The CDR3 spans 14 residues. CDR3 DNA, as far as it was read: TGTGCCAGCAGCTTAGAGGGGCGAAACCACGAG. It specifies CASSLEGRNHE. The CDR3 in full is CASSLEGRNHEQYF.

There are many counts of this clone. CDR3 sequence reads: CATSRDGQGSDEQFF. The sequenced part of the CDR3 DNA is TGTGCCACCAGCAGAGACGGACAGGGGTCGGATGAG. The chain joins TRBV15 to TRBJ2-1; 9 bases fit TRBD1. The CDR3 is cut off 3 residues early in the read; its end comes from the germline J gene. V was clipped by 0 bases and J by 8 bases; unmatched bases: 5. The CDR3 covers 15 residues. CDR1 LNHNV and CDR2 YYDKDF come from the germline V gene (reference sequence).